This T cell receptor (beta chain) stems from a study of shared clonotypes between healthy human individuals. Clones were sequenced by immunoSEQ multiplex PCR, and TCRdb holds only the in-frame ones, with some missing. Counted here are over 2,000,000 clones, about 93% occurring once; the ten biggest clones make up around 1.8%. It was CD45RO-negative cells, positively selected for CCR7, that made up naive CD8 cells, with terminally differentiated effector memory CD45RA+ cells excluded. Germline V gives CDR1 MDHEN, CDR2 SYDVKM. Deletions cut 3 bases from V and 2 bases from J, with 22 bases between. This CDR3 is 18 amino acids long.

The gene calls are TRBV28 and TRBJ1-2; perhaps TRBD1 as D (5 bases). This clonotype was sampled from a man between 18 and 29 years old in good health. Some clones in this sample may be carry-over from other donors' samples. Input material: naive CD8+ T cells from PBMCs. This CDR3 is CASSLQRRDRNLNYGYTF. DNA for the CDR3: TGTGCCAGCAGTTTGCAGCGCCGGGACCGCAACTTAAACTATGGCTACACCTTC.